The 3 T cell receptor beta chains reported below all come from one sample, sequenced in a study of cytomegalovirus exposure and HLA in healthy donors. The primer mix had 60 Vbeta and 13 Jbeta primers. Here immunoSEQ multiplex PCR was the method, and the copy in TCRdb shows in-frame clones only, minus some. The repertoire shows under 200,000 clones; the top ten hold approximately 2.3%. What was sequenced was PBMCs. The receptors come from a man aged 30-40 years in good health and CMV-seronegative.

This chain links TRBV7-2 with TRBJ1-2, with TRBD1 matching over 8 bases. Germline assignment: CDR1 SGHTA and CDR2 FQGNSA. The CDR3 extends over 15 amino acids. V dropped 3 bases and J dropped 6; count of bases not matched to a gene: 9. Here the CDR3 reads CASSFTRDRGDGYTF. Written as DNA, the CDR3 is TGTGCCAGCAGCTTCACACGCGACAGGGGAGATGGCTACACCTTC.

The chain uses TRBV7-6 and TRBJ1-1, with TRBD1 matching over 7 bases. Germline V CDR1 and CDR2: SGHVS, FNYEAQ. Germline trimming cut 0 bases from V and 0 bases from J; bases unmatched to any gene: 4. The CDR3 runs 16 residues. CDR3 DNA sequence: TGTGCCAGCAGCTTAGCGCCACAGGGGATGAACACTGAAGCTTTCTTT. It specifies CASSLAPQGMNTEAFF.

The CDR3 coding sequence is TGTGCCAGCAGCTTAACTGCCGCGGGACAGTACGAGCAGTACTTC. Protein sequence: CASSLTAAGQYEQYF. The V call is TRBV11-2, the J call TRBJ2-7; the D gene is possibly TRBD1 (7 bases). The CDR3 extends over 15 amino acids. The V end was cut by 2 bases, the J end by 4 bases, with 15 bases between. Germline V gene lookup returns CDR1 SGHAT and CDR2 FQNNGV.